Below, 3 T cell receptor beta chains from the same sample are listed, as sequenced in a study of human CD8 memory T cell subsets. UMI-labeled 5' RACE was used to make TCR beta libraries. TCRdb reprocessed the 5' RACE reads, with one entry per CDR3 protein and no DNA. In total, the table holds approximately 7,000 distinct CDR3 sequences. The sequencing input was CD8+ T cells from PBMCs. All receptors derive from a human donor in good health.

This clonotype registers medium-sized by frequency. CDR3 amino acids: CSVPTGDGTEAFF. The rearrangement links TRBV29-1 to TRBJ1-1; with no DNA, the TCRdb D assignment of TRBD1 cannot be verified. Germline loops: CDR1 SQVTM, CDR2 ANQGSEA. The CDR3 runs to 13 residues.

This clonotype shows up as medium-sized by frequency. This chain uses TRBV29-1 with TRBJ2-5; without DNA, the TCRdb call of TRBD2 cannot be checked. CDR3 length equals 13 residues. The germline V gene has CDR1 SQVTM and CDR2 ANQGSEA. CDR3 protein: CSVLSGLGETQYF. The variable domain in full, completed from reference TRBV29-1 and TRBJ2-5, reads SAVISQKPSRDICQRGTSLTIQCQVDSQVTMMFWYRQQPGQSLTLIATANQGSEATYESGFVIDKFPISRPNLTFSTLTVSNMSPEDSSIYLCSVLSGLGETQYFGPGTRLLVL.

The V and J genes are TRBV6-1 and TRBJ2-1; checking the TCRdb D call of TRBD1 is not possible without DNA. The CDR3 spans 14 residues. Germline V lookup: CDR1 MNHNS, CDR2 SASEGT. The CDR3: CASRRKQGIDEQFF.